These T cell receptor beta chains were read from a single sample in a study of blood T cell repertoires in COVID-19. TCRdb's table, derived via immunoSEQ multiplex PCR, lists solely in-frame clones and lacks some. Among about 170,000 clones listed, about 89% were seen once. What was sequenced was peripheral blood. The source of these receptors is a man between 65 and 79 years old with acute or convalescent COVID-19. Both conserved end residues are part of each CDR3. The D gene is left open where the match is weak. Clone size is given for some rows only: seen once, a few or many times, or a class if the clone is expanded.

J gene: TRBJ2-7
clone size: NA
V gene: TRBV6-1
CDR3 length: 15
D gene: TRBD1
CDR3 protein: CASSDAGTGASEQYF
CDR3 DNA: TGTGCCAGCAGTGACGCCGGGACAGGGGCTTCCGAGCAGTACTTC

J gene: TRBJ2-5
clone size: once
V gene: TRBV7-3
CDR3 length: 14
D gene: NA
CDR3 protein: CASSLRGHGETQYF
CDR3 DNA: TGTGCCAGCAGCTTAAGAGGGCATGGGGAGACCCAGTACTTC

J gene: TRBJ1-2
clone size: once
V gene: TRBV2
CDR3 length: 11
D gene: NA
CDR3 protein: CASSGDHGYTF
CDR3 DNA: TGTGCCAGCAGCGGAGACCATGGCTACACCTTC

J gene: TRBJ1-6
clone size: NA
V gene: TRBV27
CDR3 length: 14
D gene: TRBD1
CDR3 protein: CASSFAGGNSPLHF
CDR3 DNA: TGTGCCAGCAGTTTCGCAGGGGGGAATTCACCCCTCCACTTT

J gene: TRBJ2-2
clone size: NA
V gene: TRBV20-1
CDR3 length: 15
D gene: TRBD1
CDR3 protein: CSASPGTGTTGELFF
CDR3 DNA: TGCAGTGCTAGTCCCGGGACAGGGACTACCGGGGAGCTGTTTTTT

J gene: TRBJ2-7
clone size: NA
V gene: TRBV9
CDR3 length: 16
D gene: TRBD2
CDR3 protein: CASSVGSGGARNEQYF
CDR3 DNA: TGTGCCAGCAGCGTAGGAAGCGGGGGGGCTAGGAACGAGCAGTACTTC

J gene: TRBJ1-4
clone size: NA
V gene: TRBV3-1/TRBV3-2
CDR3 length: 14
D gene: NA
CDR3 protein: CASSPPGGGEKLFF
CDR3 DNA: TGTGCCAGCAGCCCGCCGGGAGGGGGTGAAAAACTGTTTTTT

J gene: TRBJ1-1
clone size: NA
V gene: TRBV28
CDR3 length: 14
D gene: NA
CDR3 protein: CASSLGGGNWRAFF
CDR3 DNA: TGTGCCAGCAGTTTAGGGGGGGGTAATTGGAGAGCTTTCTTT

J gene: TRBJ1-2
clone size: NA
V gene: TRBV5-1
CDR3 length: 16
D gene: TRBD1
CDR3 protein: CASSGQGRGRLDGYTF
CDR3 DNA: TGCGCCAGCAGCGGACAGGGGCGAGGGCGGCTTGATGGCTACACCTTC

J gene: TRBJ2-1
clone size: NA
V gene: TRBV5-4
CDR3 length: 18
D gene: TRBD2
CDR3 protein: CASSVARLGGTSGNEQFF
CDR3 DNA: TGTGCCAGCAGCGTGGCCAGGTTAGGAGGGACTAGCGGCAATGAGCAGTTCTTC

J gene: TRBJ2-1
clone size: NA
V gene: TRBV25-1
CDR3 length: 16
D gene: NA
CDR3 protein: CASSIFRGFAHNEQFF
CDR3 DNA: TGTGCCAGCAGTATTTTTCGGGGTTTCGCCCACAATGAGCAGTTCTTC